The 18 T cell receptor beta chains listed next were all sequenced from one sample in a study of T cells in Graves' hyperthyroidism and ophthalmopathy. TCR beta CDR3 sequences were amplified from RNA transcripts. The study used the HTBI primer set for a first-round RT-PCR of the TCR CDR3. A single record per CDR3 protein comes from TCRdb applying MiXCR to the multiplex PCR reads. The table shows about 96,000 distinct CDR3 sequences, with approximately 56% occurring only once. Sequenced material: blood. These receptors came from a woman in her thirties or forties with Graves' hyperthyroidism.

Regarding this clonotype: The junction and the germline gene differ at one end; a read error may be behind it. The rearrangement uses TRBV7-3 and TRBJ2-6; D perhaps matches TRBD1 (8 bases). Germline V gives CDR1 SGHTA, CDR2 FQGTGA. The CDR3 extends over 13 amino acids. The CDR3 DNA is TGTGCCAGCAGCTACAGGGGGAGGGTCACTGAAGCTTTC. The encoded protein is CASSYRGRVTEAF.

The chain recombines TRBV6-1 with TRBJ1-1; possibly TRBD1 for D (6 bases). This CDR3 region has 13 residues. V gave up 5 bases and J gave up 3 bases, with 10 bases separating them. The germline CDR1 and CDR2 sequences are MNHNS and SASEGT. Here the CDR3 reads CASSPYRDTEAFF. The CDR3 DNA reads as TGTGCCAGCAGTCCCTACAGGGACACTGAAGCTTTCTTT.

A few counts support this clonotype. The chain recombines TRBV28 with TRBJ1-2; 9 positions match TRBD1. The V gene end was trimmed by 5 bases and the J gene end by 1 base; junction bases not matched to a gene: 8. The CDR3 spans 16 residues. CDR1 is MDHEN, CDR2 SYDVKM, per germline. CDR3 nucleotides: TGTGCCAGCAGTCTCGGACAGGGGCGGTATAACTATGGCTACACCTTC. As protein: CASSLGQGRYNYGYTF.

This clonotype was counted many times. The chain recombines TRBV6-1 with TRBJ1-4; D not certain. CDR1 and CDR2 (germline): MNHNS, SASEGT. Trimming removed 4 bases from V and 3 bases from J, with 18 bases in between. The CDR3 has 17 amino acids. For the CDR3, the DNA is TGTGCCAGCAGTGGATCTCCGGGCCAGCTACCTAATGAAAAACTGTTTTTT. Translating gives CASSGSPGQLPNEKLFF.

This clonotype has ten or more counts. The gene calls are TRBV18 and TRBJ1-2, with D hard to call. CDR3 size: 14 residues. Trimming shortened V by 3 bases and J by 12 bases, and 20 bases separated the two germline ends. Germline V gives CDR1 KGHSH, CDR2 LQKENI. CDR3 protein: CASSPGRRAQGHTF. Here the CDR3 DNA reads TGTGCCAGCTCACCCGGACGGAGGGCCCAAGGTCACACCTTC.

In its sample, this clonotype was seen a few times. CDR3 nucleotides: TGTGCCACCCAGACAGGGTTCACTGAAGCTTTCTTT. Its translation: CATQTGFTEAFF. V gene TRBV25-1 combines with J gene TRBJ1-1, with 7 bases that match TRBD1. Germline-derived CDR1 and CDR2 are MGHDK and SYGVNS. J gave up 4 bases and V 10 bases, and 6 bases lay outside the gene matches. CDR3 length: 12 residues.

At least ten counts were recorded for this clonotype. At one boundary the junction diverges from the germline segment, which might be a read error. V gene TRBV7-9 combines with J gene TRBJ1-1; TRBD1 might be the D (6 bases). Germline V gene sequence: CDR1 SEHNR, CDR2 FQNEAQ (reference sequence). This CDR3 is 13 amino acids long. In nucleotides, the CDR3 is TGCGCCAGCAGCTTGGGACAGAACACTGAAGCTTTCTTT. Amino acids: CASSLGQNTEAFF.

This clonotype has at least ten counts. J is TRBJ1-2 and V is TRBV6-5, with no clear D. Germline CDR1 is MNHEY and CDR2 is SVGAGI. This CDR3 contains 14 residues. The germline V and J ends were trimmed by 2 bases and 4 bases, with 11 bases remaining between them. The DNA for the CDR3 is TGTGCCAGCAGTTACGGGTTTCGGGGCTATGGCTACACCTTC. The encoded protein is CASSYGFRGYGYTF.

The V gene is TRBV5-1, the J gene TRBJ2-3; D might be TRBD1 (6 bases). CDR1 and CDR2 from the germline V gene are SGHRS and YFSETQ. Trimming pared 0 bases from V and 2 bases from J, leaving 25 bases between. This CDR3 region has 20 residues. The CDR3 DNA sequence: TGCGCCAGCAGCTTGGGGACAGAGCTACCACACGAGTCACTCACAGATACGCAGTATTTT. It translates to CASSLGTELPHESLTDTQYF.

This clonotype was detected ten times or more. J is TRBJ1-5 and V is TRBV7-9; a possible D gene is TRBD1 (5 bases). The CDR3 extends over 17 amino acids. The V end was cut by 6 bases, the J end by 2 bases, with 20 bases between. Germline V gene sequence: CDR1 SEHNR, CDR2 FQNEAQ (reference sequence). CDR3 protein: CASSKRGRDYGNQPQHF. CDR3 sequence (DNA): TGTGCCAGCAGTAAGAGAGGCAGGGATTATGGCAATCAGCCCCAGCATTTT. Together with reference TRBV7-9 and TRBJ1-5, the CDR3 gives the full variable domain: DTGVSQNPRHKITKRGQNVTFRCDPISEHNRLYWYRQTLGQGPEFLTYFQNEAQLEKSRLLSDRFSAERPKGSFSTLEIQRTEQGDSAMYLCASSKRGRDYGNQPQHFGDGTRLSIL.

In its sample, this clonotype was seen many times. The chain carries TRBV7-9 and TRBJ1-1; D call uncertain. The CDR3 runs to 13 residues. Germline V gene lookup returns CDR1 SEHNR and CDR2 FQNEAQ (reference sequence). The V and J ends lost 3 bases and 2 bases respectively, with 7 bases between them. CDR3 in amino acids: CASSFYTNTEAFF. The DNA for the CDR3 is TGTGCCAGCAGCTTTTACACTAACACTGAAGCTTTCTTT.

In its sample, this clonotype is medium-sized. The chain joins TRBV4-2 to TRBJ2-5; D is uncertain. Germline V CDR1 and CDR2: LGHNA, YNFKEQ. CDR3 size: 13 residues. V was pared by 1 base and J by 2 bases, with 5 bases between. CDR3 loop: CASSQADQETQYF. CDR3 DNA sequence: TGTGCCAGCAGCCAAGCGGATCAAGAGACCCAGTACTTC.

In the case of this clonotype: No conserved phenylalanine or tryptophan ends this CDR3, so it is likely a read error. J is TRBJ2-5 and V is TRBV19, with D unclear. The CDR3 has 14 residues. Between the trimmed V and J ends, which lost 9 bases and 5 bases, there was a span of 19 bases. Germline V gene lookup returns CDR1 LNHDA and CDR2 SQIVND (reference sequence). The CDR3 DNA reads as TGTGCCAGCAGCTTAGACTTCGGGTCGGAGACCCAGTACCTC. It is translated as CASSLDFGSETQYL.

This clonotype was seen ten or more times. This chain links TRBV7-9 with TRBJ1-2, with TRBD1 identical over 11 bases. Trimming at V came to 5 bases and at J to 8 bases, leaving 7 bases not matched to a gene. The CDR3 covers 14 residues. Germline CDR1 reads SEHNR; CDR2 reads FQNEAQ (reference sequence). The CDR3 loop reads CASSPGQGVPGYTF. CDR3 bases: TGTGCCAGCAGCCCGGGACAGGGGGTACCGGGCTACACCTTC.

The gene calls are TRBV29-1 and TRBJ2-7; 7 bases align to TRBD2. Per germline, CDR1 SQVTM and CDR2 ANQGSEA. V shed 8 bases and J 4 bases; nucleotides not matched to a gene: 14. This CDR3 has 14 amino acids. CDR3 nucleotides: TGCAGCTCACGGGGGGTAGGGGCCCTTTACGAGCAGTACTTC. Its translation: CSSRGVGALYEQYF.

The chain joins TRBV11-2 to TRBJ2-5; 12 positions match TRBD1. Germline V gives CDR1 SGHAT, CDR2 FQNNGV. The J segment lost 5 bases and the V segment lost 5 bases, leaving 6 bases of the junction unmatched. This CDR3 is 15 amino acids long. The CDR3: CASSPGTGGVETQYF. CDR3 sequence (DNA): TGTGCCAGCAGCCCCGGGACAGGGGGCGTGGAGACCCAGTACTTC.

A note on this clonotype: The conserved phenylalanine or tryptophan is not found at the CDR3 terminus, so this likely reflects a read error. This chain connects TRBV18 to TRBJ1-4; 9 bases are shared with TRBD1. CDR3 length equals 13 residues. The germline V gene encodes CDR1 KGHSH and CDR2 LQKENI. J lost 8 bases, V lost 6 bases, and 4 bases had no gene match. In DNA, the CDR3 is TGTGCCAGCTCGGGACAGGGCGGCGAAAAACTGTTTCTT. Its protein product is CASSGQGGEKLFL.

Worth noting for this clonotype: It may be a read error: a sequence one base away is much more abundant. The rearrangement links TRBV7-8 to TRBJ1-5; perhaps TRBD1 as D (5 bases). The CDR3 totals 13 residues. Per the germline V gene, CDR1 is SGHVS and CDR2 is FQNEAQ. CDR3 bases: TGTGCCAGCAGCCGCCAGGGTAGCCAGCTCCAGCATTTT. Protein: CASSRQGSQLQHF.